Listed here are 20 T cell receptor beta chains from one sample, sequenced in a study of low-dose radiotherapy and immunotherapy resistance in tumors (dated by TCRdb to 2021 to 2024). This specimen's time point label, per the study, means: after trial treatment. The meaning of the sample's treatment or condition label: LDRT plus nivolumab, ipilimumab, low-dose cyclophosphamide and aspirin (RACIN trial). TCRdb shows the sequencer as Illumina HiSeq 2500. TCRs were amplified with Phusion for around 20 PCR cycles using a constant-region primer together with the adapter attached to the V primers. The public sequencing data were trimmed at Q25 with fastp and processed into clonotypes with MiXCR by TCRdb, which kept only in-frame beta chains. CDR3 protein sequences are deduplicated, and each keeps its most common genes and DNA. The sample table shows over 50,000 distinct CDR3 sequences, and approximately 31% are seen once. 7.5% to 9.5% of the sample rests with the top ten.

Sample: PBMCs, taken after low-dose radiotherapy plus immunotherapy. The receptor set was obtained from a male donor with rectosigmoid adenocarcinoma.

This clonotype was counted many times. This chain joins TRBV5-1 and TRBJ2-2; 10 bases are shared with TRBD1. The CDR3 is made up of 16 amino acids. V gave up 4 bases and J gave up 4 bases; unmatched junction bases: 7. Germline V lookup: CDR1 SGHRS, CDR2 YFSETQ. CDR3 bases: TGCGCCAGCAGCCCCGGGACAGGGGCGGTCACCGGGGAGCTGTTTTTT. This encodes CASSPGTGAVTGELFF.

This clonotype was seen a single time. The chain uses TRBV24-1 and TRBJ1-1; D unresolved. Between the trimmed V and J ends, which lost 3 bases and 3 bases, there was a span of 4 bases. Germline V gives CDR1 KGHDR, CDR2 SFDVKD. The CDR3 is 12 residues long. CDR3 sequence: CATSDADTEAFF. The CDR3, as DNA: TGTGCCACCAGTGATGCCGACACTGAAGCTTTCTTT.

This clonotype was detected a few times. This chain links TRBV7-2 with TRBJ2-3, with TRBD2 matching 14 bases. There are 16 residues in the CDR3. Germline V lookup: CDR1 SGHTA, CDR2 FQGNSA. The V gene end was trimmed by 3 bases and the J gene end by 8 bases; junction bases not matched to a gene: 7. CDR3 nucleotide sequence: TGTGCCAGCAGCTTCGGGACTAGCGGGGGCCCGCGTACGCAGTATTTT. It codes for CASSFGTSGGPRTQYF.

This clonotype has at least ten counts. The chain joins TRBV28 to TRBJ2-7; D call uncertain. The CDR3 runs to 14 residues. Trimming shortened V by 6 bases and J by 6 bases, and 18 bases separated the two germline ends. Germline V gene sequence: CDR1 MDHEN, CDR2 SYDVKM. The CDR3 sequence is CASSYGIGVSEQYF. CDR3 DNA sequence: TGTGCCAGCAGCTATGGCATTGGGGTCTCCGAGCAGTACTTC.

The chain uses TRBV7-9 and TRBJ2-1, with 9 bases fitting TRBD2. The J call may not be correct, given that the DNA end is closer to TRBJ2-7. The CDR3 has 14 residues. Germline V gives CDR1 SEHNR, CDR2 FQNEAQ (reference sequence). Here the CDR3 DNA reads TGTGCCAGCAGCTCCGGGACTAGCAGCTACGAGCAGTACTTC. It is translated as CASSSGTSSYEQYF.

In its sample, this clonotype ranks as large. The V call is TRBV19, the J call TRBJ2-7; tentatively, D is TRBD2 (5 bases). With 2 bases removed from V and 6 bases from J, the gap between germline ends came to 11 bases. The CDR3 is made up of 13 amino acids. Germline V lookup: CDR1 LNHDA, CDR2 SQIVND (reference sequence). The DNA for the CDR3 is TGTGCCAGTAGTATAACGGGAAACGGCGAGCAGTACTTC. Translated, it gives CASSITGNGEQYF.

This clonotype was recorded a few times. This chain uses TRBV12-3 or TRBV12-4 with TRBJ2-1; perhaps TRBD2 as D (6 bases). This CDR3 is 13 amino acids long. V was clipped by 6 bases and J by 5 bases, with 11 bases between them. Written as DNA, the CDR3 is TGTGCCAGCAGACGGGACTTAAACAATGAGCAGTTCTTC. This encodes CASRRDLNNEQFF.

The rearrangement links TRBV19 to TRBJ2-5; a weak D match, TRBD2 (6 bases). CDR1 LNHDA and CDR2 SQIVND come from the germline V gene (reference sequence). Trimming shortened V by 4 bases and J by 1 base, and 10 bases separated the two germline ends. This CDR3 is built from 14 residues. As DNA, the CDR3 is TGTGCCAGTAGTAGACTAGACGGCCAAGAGACCCAGTACTTC. It translates to CASSRLDGQETQYF.

This chain links TRBV5-1 with TRBJ2-2; maybe TRBD2 (5 bases). From germline, CDR1 is SGHRS and CDR2 YFSETQ. The CDR3 has 17 residues. Trimming removed 0 bases at V and 1 base at J, with 13 bases between. The CDR3 DNA follows: TGCGCCAGCAGCTTGGGTATGTTAGCGAGGAACACCGGGGAGCTGTTTTTT. Protein: CASSLGMLARNTGELFF.

J is TRBJ2-6 and V is TRBV7-6; 9 bases match TRBD1. Germline CDR1 is SGHVS and CDR2 is FNYEAQ. The CDR3 is 17 residues long. The trim removed 5 bases at V and 4 bases at J, leaving 9 bases unmatched. CDR3 in amino acids: CASSNRQGEAGANVLTF. In DNA form, the CDR3 reads TGTGCCAGCAGCAACCGACAGGGGGAAGCGGGGGCCAACGTCCTGACTTTC.

For the CDR3, the DNA is TGTGCCAGCAGTCGAGGAGGGACAGGTGGGTCCTACGAGCAGTACTTC. This translates into CASSRGGTGGSYEQYF. The rearrangement joins TRBV9 to TRBJ2-7; 8 bases agree with TRBD1. The CDR3 totals 16 residues. With V trimmed by 5 bases and J by 1 base, 11 bases remained unmatched. CDR1 is SGDLS, CDR2 YYNGEE, per germline.

The J gene is TRBJ2-3, the V gene TRBV9; D possibly corresponds to TRBD1 (5 bases). CDR3 size: 15 residues. V was pared by 0 bases and J by 5 bases, with 13 bases between. CDR1 SGDLS and CDR2 YYNGEE come from the germline V gene. This CDR3 reads CASSVAGQGIDTQYF. In DNA, the CDR3 is TGTGCCAGCAGCGTAGCTGGGCAGGGAATAGATACGCAGTATTTT.

There are many counts of this clonotype. This chain links TRBV20-1 with TRBJ2-1, with TRBD2 identical over 8 bases. The CDR3 has 14 residues. V lost 4 bases, J lost 3 bases, and 5 bases stayed unmatched. Germline CDR1 is DFQATT and CDR2 is SNEGSKA (reference sequence). The CDR3 here is CSANEGLDYNEQFF. CDR3 nucleotides: TGCAGTGCTAATGAGGGACTAGACTACAATGAGCAGTTCTTC.

This clonotype was seen repeatedly, ten times or more. This chain uses TRBV9 with TRBJ1-6; D perhaps matches TRBD1 (5 bases). V shed 0 bases and J shed 7 bases, with 11 bases lying between them. The CDR3 length is 15 residues. Germline loops: CDR1 SGDLS, CDR2 YYNGEE. The CDR3 DNA is TGTGCCAGCAGCGTAGGTGGGGCGGGAAATTCACCCCTCCACTTT. Residues: CASSVGGAGNSPLHF.

The chain carries TRBV29-1 and TRBJ1-2; the D gene is possibly TRBD1 (5 bases). The V gene's germline CDR1 is SQVTM and CDR2 ANQGSEA. The CDR3 is 12 amino acids. Trimming left V 1 base short and J 4 bases short, with 7 bases between. The CDR3 sequence: CSVEVGTYGYTF. The CDR3 DNA reads TGCAGCGTTGAAGTCGGGACCTATGGCTACACCTTC.

The chain recombines TRBV11-2 with TRBJ2-5; D unresolved. The germline V and J ends were trimmed by 3 bases and 5 bases, with 7 bases remaining between them. CDR1 and CDR2 from the germline V gene are SGHAT and FQNNGV. CDR3 length: 12 amino acids. The CDR3 region has the DNA TGTGCCAGCAGCTTCGTGAGGGAGACCCAGTACTTC. This sequence encodes CASSFVRETQYF.

The V gene is TRBV15, the J gene TRBJ2-5; no reliable D call. The germline V gene has CDR1 LNHNV and CDR2 YYDKDF (reference sequence). Trimming removed 3 bases at V and 5 bases at J, with 10 bases between. The CDR3 loop spans 13 amino acids. The CDR3 here is CATSRYPKETQYF. DNA of the CDR3: TGTGCCACCAGCAGGTACCCCAAGGAGACCCAGTACTTC.

The sample holds many counts of this clonotype. The V call is TRBV7-2, the J call TRBJ2-7, with a weak D call TRBD1 (5 bases). Germline V gene data show CDR1 as SGHTA and CDR2 as FQGNSA. Trimming took 6 bases from V and 0 from J, leaving 18 bases between them. CDR3 length equals 16 residues. CDR3 sequence: CASSRVWGGSSYEQYF. The CDR3, as DNA: TGTGCCAGCAGTCGAGTGTGGGGCGGTAGCTCCTACGAGCAGTACTTC.

The V and J genes are TRBV11-3 and TRBJ2-1; weak D call: TRBD1 (7 bases). In germline, CDR1 is SGHNT, CDR2 YENEEA. V was clipped by 5 bases and J by 3 bases, with 14 bases between them. This CDR3 spans 15 amino acids. The CDR3 loop is CASSHRGGDYNEQFF. CDR3 coding DNA: TGTGCCAGCAGCCACAGGGGAGGTGACTACAATGAGCAGTTCTTC.

The chain carries TRBV5-1 and TRBJ1-1; possible D gene TRBD1, 5 bases. This CDR3 comprises 15 residues. V lost 0 bases, J lost 1 base, and 10 bases lay in between. CDR1 is SGHRS and CDR2 is YFSETQ in the germline V gene. CDR3 DNA: TGCGCCAGCAGCTTGGGCGAGGGGTCGAACACTGAAGCTTTCTTT. Translation gives CASSLGEGSNTEAFF.